The 2 T cell receptor beta chains given below trace back to one sample, sequenced in a study of blood T cell repertoires in COVID-19. Assay used: immunoSEQ multiplex PCR; TCRdb lists only in-frame clones, some missing. The sample lists 200,000 to 300,000 clones; about nine tenths were seen once. The sequenced material came from PBMCs or T cells enriched from blood (not recorded which). Receptor source: a man aged 35 to 55 who had recovered from COVID-19.

The DNA of the CDR3 is TGTGCCAGCAGTCGGGGGACAGGGCACGAGCAGTACTTC. Translated: CASSRGTGHEQYF. The V call is TRBV6-5, the J call TRBJ2-7; 9 positions match TRBD1. Germline V gene data show CDR1 as MNHEY and CDR2 as SVGAGI. The CDR3 sequence is 13 residues long. J was trimmed by 5 bases and V by 5 bases; bases with no gene match: 4.

This rearrangement joins TRBV5-8 to TRBJ1-5; the D is unclear. This CDR3 has 17 residues. Trimming left V 2 bases short and J 0 bases short, with 15 bases between. Per germline, CDR1 SGHTS and CDR2 YDEGEE. The CDR3 DNA sequence: TGTGCCAGCAGCTTCCTGTTGTCGGGTTATAGCAATCAGCCCCAGCATTTT. Protein: CASSFLLSGYSNQPQHF. The full variable domain, with the rest looked up from reference TRBV5-8 and TRBJ1-5, is EAGVTQSPTHLIKTRGQQATLRCSPISGHTSVYWYQQALGLGLQFLLWYDEGEERNRGNFPPRFSGRQFPNYSSELNVNALELEDSALYLCASSFLLSGYSNQPQHFGDGTRLSIL.